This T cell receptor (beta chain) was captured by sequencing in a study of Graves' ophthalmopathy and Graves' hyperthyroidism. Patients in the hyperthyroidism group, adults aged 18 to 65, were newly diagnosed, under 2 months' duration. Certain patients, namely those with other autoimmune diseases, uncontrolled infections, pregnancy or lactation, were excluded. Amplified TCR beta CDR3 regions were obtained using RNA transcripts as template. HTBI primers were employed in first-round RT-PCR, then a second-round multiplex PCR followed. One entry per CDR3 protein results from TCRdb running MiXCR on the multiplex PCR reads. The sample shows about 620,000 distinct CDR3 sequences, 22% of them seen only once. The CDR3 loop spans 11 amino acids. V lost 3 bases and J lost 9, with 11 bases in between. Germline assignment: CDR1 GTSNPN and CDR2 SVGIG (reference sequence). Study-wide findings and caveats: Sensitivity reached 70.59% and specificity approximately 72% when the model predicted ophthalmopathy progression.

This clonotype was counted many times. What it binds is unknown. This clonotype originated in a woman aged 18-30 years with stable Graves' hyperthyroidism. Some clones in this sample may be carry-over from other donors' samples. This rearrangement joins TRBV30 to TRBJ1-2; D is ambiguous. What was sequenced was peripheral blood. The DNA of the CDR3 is TGTGCCTGGAGGGAAACGGGCAGCTACACCTTC. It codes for CAWRETGSYTF.